This TCR beta chain was obtained from a study of blood T cell repertoires in COVID-19. About the study: The United States, Italy and Spain were the sources of the acute and convalescent COVID-19 samples. Sources were T cells, B-cell-depleted T cells, or PBMCs; the material itself was cDNA or gDNA.

Measured with immunoSEQ multiplex PCR; TCRdb has only the in-frame clones, and not every one. The sample lists over 95,000 clones, 84% occurring once. The sample consisted of peripheral blood. The sequence came from a man in his 70s with active or convalescent COVID-19.

The DNA for the CDR3 is TGTGCCAGCAGCCGGACTAGCGGGGCTCACCTGGGGGAGCTGTTTTTT. It encodes CASSRTSGAHLGELFF. The rearrangement uses TRBV7-2 and TRBJ2-2, with TRBD2 matching over 12 bases. Germline V gives CDR1 SGHTA, CDR2 FQGNSA. Trimming at V came to 5 bases and at J to 8 bases, leaving 9 bases not matched to a gene. The CDR3 is 16 residues long.